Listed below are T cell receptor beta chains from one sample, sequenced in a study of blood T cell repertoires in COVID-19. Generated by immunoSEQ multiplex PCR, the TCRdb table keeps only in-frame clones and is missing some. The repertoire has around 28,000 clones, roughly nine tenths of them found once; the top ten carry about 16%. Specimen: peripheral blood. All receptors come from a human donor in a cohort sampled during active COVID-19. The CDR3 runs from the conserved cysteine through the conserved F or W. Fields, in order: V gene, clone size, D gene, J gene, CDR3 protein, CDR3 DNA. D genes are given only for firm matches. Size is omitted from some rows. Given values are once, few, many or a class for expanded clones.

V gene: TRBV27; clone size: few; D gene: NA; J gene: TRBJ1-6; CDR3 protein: CASSLTAGDNSPLHF; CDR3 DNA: TGTGCCAGCAGTTTAACTGCAGGGGATAATTCACCCCTCCACTTT
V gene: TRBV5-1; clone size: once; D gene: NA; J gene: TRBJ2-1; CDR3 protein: CASSLAVGGNRGEQFF; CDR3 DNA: TGCGCCAGCAGCTTGGCCGTCGGGGGAAATCGTGGTGAGCAGTTCTTC
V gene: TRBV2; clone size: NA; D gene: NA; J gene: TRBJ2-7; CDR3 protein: CASSGGGRAYEQYF; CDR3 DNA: TGTGCCAGCAGTGGAGGCGGGCGCGCTTACGAGCAGTACTTC
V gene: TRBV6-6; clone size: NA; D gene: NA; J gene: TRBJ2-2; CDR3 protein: CASSYSGTTGGELFF; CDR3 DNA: TGTGCCAGCAGTTACTCCGGGACAACGGGGGGGGAGCTGTTTTTT
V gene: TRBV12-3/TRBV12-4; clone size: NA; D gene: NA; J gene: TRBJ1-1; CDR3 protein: CASSFGDTEAFF; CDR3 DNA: TGTGCCAGCAGTTTCGGGGACACTGAAGCTTTCTTT
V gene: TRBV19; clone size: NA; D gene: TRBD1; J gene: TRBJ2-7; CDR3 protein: CASSPGTGFNEQYF; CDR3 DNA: TGTGCCAGTAGCCCCGGGACAGGGTTCAACGAGCAGTACTTC
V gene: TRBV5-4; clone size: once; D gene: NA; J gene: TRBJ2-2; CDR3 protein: CASSSGLLNTGELFF; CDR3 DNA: TGTGCCAGCAGCTCCGGACTGCTAAACACCGGGGAGCTGTTTTTT
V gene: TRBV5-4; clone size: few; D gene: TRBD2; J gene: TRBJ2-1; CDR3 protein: CASSPGTSGAYNEQFF; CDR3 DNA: TGTGCCAGCAGCCCTGGGACTAGCGGAGCCTACAATGAGCAGTTCTTC
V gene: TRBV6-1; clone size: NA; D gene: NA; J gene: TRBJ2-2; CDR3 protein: CASSEETGNTGELFF; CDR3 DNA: TGTGCCAGCAGTGAAGAGACAGGGAACACCGGGGAGCTGTTTTTT
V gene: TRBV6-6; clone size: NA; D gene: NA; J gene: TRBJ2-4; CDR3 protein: CASSYLELVFSGIQYF; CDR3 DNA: TGTGCCAGCAGTTACTTGGAACTTGTTTTTTCCGGGATTCAGTACTTC
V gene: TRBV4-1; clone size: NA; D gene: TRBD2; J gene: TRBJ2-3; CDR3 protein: CASSQEWLVAGVYTDTQYF; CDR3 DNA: TGCGCCAGCAGCCAAGAGTGGTTGGTAGCGGGAGTCTACACAGATACGCAGTATTTT
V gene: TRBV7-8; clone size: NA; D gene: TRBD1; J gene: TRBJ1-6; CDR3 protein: CASSNTGASSYNSPLHF; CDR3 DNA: TGTGCCAGCAGCAACACAGGGGCGAGCTCCTATAATTCACCCCTCCACTTT
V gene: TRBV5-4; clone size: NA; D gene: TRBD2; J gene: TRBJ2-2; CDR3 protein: CASSLGAGVNTGELFF; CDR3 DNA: TGTGCCAGCAGCTTGGGGGCGGGAGTAAACACCGGGGAGCTGTTTTTT
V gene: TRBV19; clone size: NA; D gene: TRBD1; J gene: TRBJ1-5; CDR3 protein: CASTPPLDRALGNQPQHF; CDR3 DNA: TGTGCCAGTACCCCCCCCCTCGACAGGGCCCTAGGCAATCAGCCCCAGCATTTT
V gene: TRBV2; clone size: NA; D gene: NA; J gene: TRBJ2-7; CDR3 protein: CASSLDNYEQYF; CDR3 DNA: TGTGCCAGCAGTTTGGACAACTACGAGCAGTACTTC
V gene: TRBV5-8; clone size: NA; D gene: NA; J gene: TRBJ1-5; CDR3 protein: CASSFGQGIGQPQHF; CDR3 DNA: TGTGCCAGCAGCTTTGGGCAGGGTATTGGTCAGCCCCAGCATTTT
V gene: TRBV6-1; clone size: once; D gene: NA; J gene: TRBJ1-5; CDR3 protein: CASSDRFSNQPQHF; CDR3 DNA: TGTGCCAGCAGTGACCGGTTTAGCAATCAGCCCCAGCATTTT
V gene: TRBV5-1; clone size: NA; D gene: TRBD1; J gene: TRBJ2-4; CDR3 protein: CASSPDRGENIQYF; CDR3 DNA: TGCGCCAGCAGCCCCGACAGGGGGGAAAACATTCAGTACTTC
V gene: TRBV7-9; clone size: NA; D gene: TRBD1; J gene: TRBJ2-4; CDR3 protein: CASSLSGGLAKNIQYF; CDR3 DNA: TGTGCCAGCAGCTTATCAGGGGGCCTAGCCAAAAACATTCAGTACTTC
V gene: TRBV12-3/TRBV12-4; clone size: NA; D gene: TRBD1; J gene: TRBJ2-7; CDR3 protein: CASSRDRVYEQYF; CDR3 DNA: TGTGCCAGCAGCCGGGACAGGGTCTACGAGCAGTACTTC
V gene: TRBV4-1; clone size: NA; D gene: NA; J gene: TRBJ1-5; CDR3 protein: CASSLDRNQPQHF; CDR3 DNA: TGCGCCAGCAGCCTGGACAGAAATCAGCCCCAGCATTTT
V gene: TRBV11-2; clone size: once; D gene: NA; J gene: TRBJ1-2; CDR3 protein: CASSSDYGYTF; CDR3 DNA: TGTGCCAGCAGCTCGGACTATGGCTACACCTTC
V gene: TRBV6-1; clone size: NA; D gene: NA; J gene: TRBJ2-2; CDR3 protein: CASSEGGAGELFF; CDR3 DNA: TGTGCCAGCAGTGAAGGGGGGGCCGGGGAGCTGTTTTTT
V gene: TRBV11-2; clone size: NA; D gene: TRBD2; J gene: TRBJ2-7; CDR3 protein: CASSLDRASGSNEQYF; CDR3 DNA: TGTGCCAGCAGCTTAGATCGGGCTAGCGGGAGCAACGAGCAGTACTTC
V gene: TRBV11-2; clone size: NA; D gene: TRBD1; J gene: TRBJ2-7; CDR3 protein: CASSFGTGGPYEQYF; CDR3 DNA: TGTGCCAGCAGCTTTGGGACAGGGGGCCCCTACGAGCAGTACTTC
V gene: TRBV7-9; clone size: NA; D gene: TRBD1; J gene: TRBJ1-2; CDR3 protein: CASSAMTGFYGYTF; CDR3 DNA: TGTGCCAGCAGCGCGATGACAGGGTTCTATGGCTACACCTTC
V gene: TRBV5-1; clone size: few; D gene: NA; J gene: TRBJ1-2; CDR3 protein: CASSLGRGMVGYTF; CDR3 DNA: TGCGCCAGCAGCTTGGGCAGGGGCATGGTTGGCTACACCTTC
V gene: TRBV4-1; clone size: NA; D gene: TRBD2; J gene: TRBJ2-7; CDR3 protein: CASSQDLTSGRIGRSYEQYF; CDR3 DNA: TGCGCCAGCAGCCAAGACCTCACTAGCGGGAGGATCGGTCGGTCCTACGAGCAGTACTTC
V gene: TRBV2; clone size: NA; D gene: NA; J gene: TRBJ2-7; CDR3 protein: CASSRQAGMTSYEQYF; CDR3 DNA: TGTGCCAGCAGCAGACAGGCGGGCATGACGTCCTACGAGCAGTACTTC
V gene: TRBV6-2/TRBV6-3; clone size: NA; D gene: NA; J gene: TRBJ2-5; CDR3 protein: CASSPRSGVGETQYF; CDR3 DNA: TGTGCCAGCAGCCCTAGGTCGGGGGTAGGGGAGACCCAGTACTTC
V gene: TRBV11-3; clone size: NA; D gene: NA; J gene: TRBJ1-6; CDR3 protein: CASSLSVHLGDSPLHF; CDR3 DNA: TGTGCCAGCAGCTTATCAGTCCACCTCGGGGATTCACCCCTCCACTTT
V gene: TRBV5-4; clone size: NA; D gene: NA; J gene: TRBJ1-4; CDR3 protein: CASSLAGEGNHEKLFF; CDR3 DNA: TGTGCCAGCAGCTTGGCCGGTGAGGGTAACCATGAAAAACTGTTTTTT
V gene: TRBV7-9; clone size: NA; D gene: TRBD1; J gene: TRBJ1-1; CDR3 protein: CASSPNRGRKAEAFF; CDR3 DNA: TGTGCCAGCAGCCCCAACAGGGGGCGTAAGGCTGAAGCTTTCTTT
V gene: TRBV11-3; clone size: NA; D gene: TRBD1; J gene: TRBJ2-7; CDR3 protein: CASTRQGADEQYF; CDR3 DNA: TGTGCCAGCACGCGACAGGGGGCGGACGAGCAGTACTTC
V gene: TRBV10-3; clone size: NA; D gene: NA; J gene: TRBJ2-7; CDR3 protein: CAISAGSHEQYF; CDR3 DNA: TGTGCCATCAGCGCAGGGTCCCACGAGCAGTACTTC
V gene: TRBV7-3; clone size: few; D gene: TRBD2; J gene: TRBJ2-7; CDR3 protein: CASSLGLAGGEQYF; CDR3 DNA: TGTGCCAGCAGCTTAGGCCTAGCGGGCGGGGAGCAGTACTTC
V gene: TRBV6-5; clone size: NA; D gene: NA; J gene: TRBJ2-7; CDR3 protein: CASRRGNNYEQYF; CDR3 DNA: TGTGCCAGCAGACGCGGGAATAACTACGAGCAGTACTTC
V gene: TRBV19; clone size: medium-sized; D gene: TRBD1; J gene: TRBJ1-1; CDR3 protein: CASSAGQGYTEAFF; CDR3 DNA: TGTGCCAGTAGTGCGGGACAGGGGTACACTGAAGCTTTCTTT
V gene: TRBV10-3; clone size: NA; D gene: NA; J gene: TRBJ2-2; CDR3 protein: CAISGASPGELFF; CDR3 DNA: TGTGCCATCAGTGGAGCTAGTCCCGGGGAGCTGTTTTTT
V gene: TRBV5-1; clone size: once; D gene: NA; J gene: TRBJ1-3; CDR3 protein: CASTTGTGNTIYF; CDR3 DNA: TGCGCCAGCACTACAGGAACTGGAAACACCATATATTTT
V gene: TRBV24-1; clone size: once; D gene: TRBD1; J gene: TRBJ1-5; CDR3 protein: CATSDSAGGQPQHF; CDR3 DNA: TGTGCCACCAGTGATTCCGCAGGGGGTCAGCCCCAGCATTTT
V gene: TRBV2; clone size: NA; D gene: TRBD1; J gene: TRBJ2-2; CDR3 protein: CASSAGQGATGELFF; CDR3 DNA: TGTGCCAGCAGTGCGGGACAGGGGGCTACCGGGGAGCTGTTTTTT
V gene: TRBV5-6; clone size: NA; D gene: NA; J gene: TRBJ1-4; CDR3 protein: CASSRPGEWTTNEKLFF; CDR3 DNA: TGTGCCAGCAGCCGCCCCGGGGAATGGACAACTAATGAAAAACTGTTTTTT
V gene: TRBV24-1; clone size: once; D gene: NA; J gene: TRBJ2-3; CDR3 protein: CATSDLGTASTDTQYF; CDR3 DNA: TGTGCCACCAGTGATCTTGGGACTGCTAGCACAGATACGCAGTATTTT
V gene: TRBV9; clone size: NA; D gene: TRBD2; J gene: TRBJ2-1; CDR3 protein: CASSVGGSGGGADNEQFF; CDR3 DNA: TGTGCCAGCAGCGTAGGAGGTTCAGGCGGGGGGGCGGACAATGAGCAGTTCTTC
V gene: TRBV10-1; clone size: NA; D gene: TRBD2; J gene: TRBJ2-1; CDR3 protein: CASSESIGTSGLSYNEQFF; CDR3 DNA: TGCGCCAGCAGTGAGTCGATCGGTACTAGCGGTCTCTCCTACAATGAGCAGTTCTTC
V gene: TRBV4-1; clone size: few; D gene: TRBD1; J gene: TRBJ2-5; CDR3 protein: CASSIRTGETQYF; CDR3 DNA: TGCGCCAGCAGCATTCGGACAGGAGAGACCCAGTACTTC
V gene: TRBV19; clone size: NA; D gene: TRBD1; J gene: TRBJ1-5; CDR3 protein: CASTSGGGNQPQHF; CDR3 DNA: TGTGCCAGTACCTCAGGGGGCGGCAATCAGCCCCAGCATTTT
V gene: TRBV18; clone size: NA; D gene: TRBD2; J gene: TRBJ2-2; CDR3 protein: CASSPRLAGLTGELFF; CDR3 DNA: TGTGCCAGCTCACCAAGACTAGCGGGACTCACCGGGGAGCTGTTTTTT
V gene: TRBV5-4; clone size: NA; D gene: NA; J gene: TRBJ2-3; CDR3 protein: CASSFGTLATDTQYF; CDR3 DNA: TGTGCCAGCAGCTTTGGTACGCTAGCCACAGATACGCAGTATTTT
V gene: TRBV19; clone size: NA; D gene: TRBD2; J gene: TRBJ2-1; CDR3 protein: CASSIIRAGGPYNEQFF; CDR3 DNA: TGTGCCAGTAGTATAATCCGAGCGGGGGGGCCCTACAATGAGCAGTTCTTC
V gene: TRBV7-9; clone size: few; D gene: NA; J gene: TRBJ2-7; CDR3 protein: CASSSWALSYEQYF; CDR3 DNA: TGTGCCAGCAGTTCATGGGCCCTATCCTACGAGCAGTACTTC
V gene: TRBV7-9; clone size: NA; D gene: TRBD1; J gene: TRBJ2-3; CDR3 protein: CASSSQGARASDTQYF; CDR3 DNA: TGTGCCAGCAGCTCCCAGGGGGCCAGGGCCTCAGATACGCAGTATTTT
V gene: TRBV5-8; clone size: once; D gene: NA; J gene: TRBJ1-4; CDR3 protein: CASTSGTASEGYEKLFF; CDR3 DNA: TGTGCCAGCACTTCCGGAACGGCGAGCGAGGGTTATGAAAAACTGTTTTTT